This T cell receptor (beta chain) was identified during a study of blood T cells in healthy people across ages. General observations from the study: Expanded clonotype changes were possibly confounded by unknown donor CMV status.

The CDR3 totals 14 residues. Germline assignment: CDR1 MNHNS and CDR2 SASEGT. This clonotype was detected a few times. Its antigen remains unidentified. The junction does not match germline at one end; this may be a read error. For the second PCR, which ran for about 6 to 11 cycles, a sample-barcoded 5' primer and a J-beta primer mix were used. Tags on each cDNA molecule came from a template-switch adaptor with 12 random nucleotides. MiXCR, run by TCRdb on the 5' RACE reads, gives a single entry per CDR3 protein. This table holds under 2 million distinct CDR3 sequences, 30% to 35% found once. The chain combines TRBV6-1 with TRBJ2-1, with D perhaps assigned TRBD1 or TRBD2 (6 bases each). The clonotype originates from a woman under 40 in good health. Material for sequencing was blood. CDR3 protein: CASGDRWGDNEQFF. CDR3 nucleotide sequence: TGTGCCAGCGGTGACAGGTGGGGGGACAATGAGCAGTTCTTC.